This T cell receptor (beta chain) was sequenced during a study of cytomegalovirus exposure and HLA in healthy donors. CDR3 length equals 15 residues. Germline trimming cut 2 bases from V and 5 bases from J; bases unmatched to any gene: 4. Looked up from germline, CDR1 is LNHDA and CDR2 is SQIVND (reference sequence). Only a few counts were recorded for this clone. Antigen: not known. The PCR had 60 Vbeta and 13 Jbeta primers. Measured with immunoSEQ multiplex PCR; TCRdb has only the in-frame clones, and not every one. Altogether some 150,000 clones are present, about 9.2% being singletons, with the ten largest covering 6% to 7.5%. Donors were nominally healthy when sampled, though unrecorded immune exposures were likely. Study-wide points: Several of the most significant clusters were apparently associated with common viral pathogens in a later analysis. A later analysis found most CMV-associated TCR beta chains apparently HLA-restricted.

The sample taken for sequencing was PBMCs. This sequence originates from a woman aged 40 to 55 in good health and CMV-seropositive. The chain combines TRBV19 with TRBJ2-2; 8 positions match TRBD1. The CDR3 nucleotides read TGTGCCAGTAGTATAACAGGGGGTTGGACCGGGGAGCTGTTTTTT. Protein sequence: CASSITGGWTGELFF.